This T cell receptor beta chain emerged from a study of T-cell reconstitution after alpha-beta-depleted transplantation in children. Study-wide points: From newly produced T cells came most of the T-cell counts and diversity one year after transplant.

Unique molecular identifiers featured in how the TCRbeta library was prepared. One entry per CDR3 protein, called by TCRdb with MiXCR from the PCR reads. The repertoire holds some 450,000 distinct CDR3 sequences, about 40% seen once, with about 30% in the top ten. The V and J ends lost 4 bases and 3 bases respectively, with 11 bases between them. CDR3 length equals 13 residues. From germline, CDR1 is DFQATT and CDR2 SNEGSKA (reference sequence). Points on this clonotype: Its antigen is not known.

The rearrangement uses TRBV20-1 and TRBJ2-3, with D possibly matching TRBD2 (6 bases). This sequence originates from a girl aged 2-10 years with aplastic anemia, due to receive a stem cell transplant. Sequences were derived from PBMCs, sampled before TCRalphabeta/CD19-depleted stem cell transplant. CDR3 sequence reads: CSATGLLTDTQYF. The CDR3 DNA follows: TGCAGTGCTACGGGACTTTTGACAGATACGCAGTATTTT.